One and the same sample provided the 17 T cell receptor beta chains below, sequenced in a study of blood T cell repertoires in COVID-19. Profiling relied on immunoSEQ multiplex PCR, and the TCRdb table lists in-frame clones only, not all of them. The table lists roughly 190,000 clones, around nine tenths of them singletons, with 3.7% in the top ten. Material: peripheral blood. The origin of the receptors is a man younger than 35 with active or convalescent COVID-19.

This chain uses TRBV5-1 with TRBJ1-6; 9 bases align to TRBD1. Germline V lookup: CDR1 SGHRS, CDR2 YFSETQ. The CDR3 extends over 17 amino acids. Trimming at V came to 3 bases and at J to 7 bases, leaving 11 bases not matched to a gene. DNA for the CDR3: TGCGCCAGCAGCTGGACTACAGGGGGCGCGGGGAATTCACCCCTCCACTTT. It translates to CASSWTTGGAGNSPLHF.

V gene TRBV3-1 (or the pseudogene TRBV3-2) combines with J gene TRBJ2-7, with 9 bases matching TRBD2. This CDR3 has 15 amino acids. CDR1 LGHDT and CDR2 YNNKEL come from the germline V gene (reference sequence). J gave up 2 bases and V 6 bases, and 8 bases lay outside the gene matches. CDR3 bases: TGTGCCAGCAGAAATGAGCGGGGGGTACCCTACGAGCAGTACTTC. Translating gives CASRNERGVPYEQYF.

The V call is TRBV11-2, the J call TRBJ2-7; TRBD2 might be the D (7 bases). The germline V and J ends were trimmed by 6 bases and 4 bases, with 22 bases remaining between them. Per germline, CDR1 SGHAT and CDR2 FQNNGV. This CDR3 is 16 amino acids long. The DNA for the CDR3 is TGTGCCAGCAGGCGCGGGAGAGGGGGGGACCTATACGAGCAGTACGTC. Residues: CASRRGRGGDLYEQYV.

CDR3 DNA sequence: TGTGCCAGCAGCGCCCCCCCCAGGGTCAGTTACAATGAGCAGTTCTTC. Translation: CASSAPPRVSYNEQFF. V gene TRBV9 combines with J gene TRBJ2-1; tentative D call: TRBD1 (5 bases). The germline V and J ends were trimmed by 3 bases and 4 bases, with 17 bases remaining between them. CDR1 is SGDLS and CDR2 is YYNGEE in the germline V gene. The CDR3 has 16 amino acids.

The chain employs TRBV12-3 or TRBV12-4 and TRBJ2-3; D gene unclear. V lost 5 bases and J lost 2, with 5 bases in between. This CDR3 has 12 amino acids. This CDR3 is CASSAYTDTQYF. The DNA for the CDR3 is TGTGCCAGCAGTGCCTACACAGATACGCAGTATTTT.

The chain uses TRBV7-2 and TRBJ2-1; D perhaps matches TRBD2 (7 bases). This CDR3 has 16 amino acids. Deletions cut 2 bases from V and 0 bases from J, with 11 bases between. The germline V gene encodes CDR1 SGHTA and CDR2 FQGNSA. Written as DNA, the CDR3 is TGTGCCAGCAGCTTAATCGCGGGGGCCTCCTACAATGAGCAGTTCTTC. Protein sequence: CASSLIAGASYNEQFF.

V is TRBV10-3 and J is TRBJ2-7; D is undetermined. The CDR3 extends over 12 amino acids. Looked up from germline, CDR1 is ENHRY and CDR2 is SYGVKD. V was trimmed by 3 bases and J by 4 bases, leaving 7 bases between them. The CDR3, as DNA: TGTGCCATCAGTGACAGTCCTTACGAGCAGTACGTC. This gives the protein CAISDSPYEQYV.

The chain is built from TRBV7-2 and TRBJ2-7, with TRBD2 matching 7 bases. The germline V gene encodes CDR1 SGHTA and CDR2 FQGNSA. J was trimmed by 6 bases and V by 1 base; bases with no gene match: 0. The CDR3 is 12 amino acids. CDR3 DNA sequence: TGTGCCAGCAGCTTAGGGACTAGCGAGCAGTACTTC. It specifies CASSLGTSEQYF.

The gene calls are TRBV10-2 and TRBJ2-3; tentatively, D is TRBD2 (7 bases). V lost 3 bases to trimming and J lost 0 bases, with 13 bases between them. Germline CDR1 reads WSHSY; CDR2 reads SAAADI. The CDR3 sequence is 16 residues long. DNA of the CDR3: TGCGCCAGCAGTGATCGGGGGGCCTCTAGCACAGATACGCAGTATTTT. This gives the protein CASSDRGASSTDTQYF.

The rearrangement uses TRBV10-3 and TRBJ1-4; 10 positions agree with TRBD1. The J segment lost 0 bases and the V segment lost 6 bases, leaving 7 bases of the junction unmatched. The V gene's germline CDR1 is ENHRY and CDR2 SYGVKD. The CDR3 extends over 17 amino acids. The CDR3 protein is CAIRPGQGHATNEKLFF. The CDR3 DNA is TGTGCCATCAGGCCGGGACAGGGGCATGCAACTAATGAAAAACTGTTTTTT.

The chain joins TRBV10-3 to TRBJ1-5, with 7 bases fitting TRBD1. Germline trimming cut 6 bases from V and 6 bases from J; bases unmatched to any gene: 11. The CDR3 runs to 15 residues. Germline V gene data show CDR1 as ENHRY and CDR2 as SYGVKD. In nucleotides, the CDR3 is TGTGCCATCAGACAGGGGTTAGAGGGAGGTCAGCCCCAGCATTTT. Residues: CAIRQGLEGGQPQHF.

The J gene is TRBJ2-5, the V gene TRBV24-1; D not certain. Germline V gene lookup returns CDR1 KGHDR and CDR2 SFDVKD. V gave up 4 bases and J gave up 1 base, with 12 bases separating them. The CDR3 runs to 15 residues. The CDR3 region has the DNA TGTGCCACCAGTGACCCCCGGGTGTCCCAAGAGACCCAGTACTTC. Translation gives CATSDPRVSQETQYF.

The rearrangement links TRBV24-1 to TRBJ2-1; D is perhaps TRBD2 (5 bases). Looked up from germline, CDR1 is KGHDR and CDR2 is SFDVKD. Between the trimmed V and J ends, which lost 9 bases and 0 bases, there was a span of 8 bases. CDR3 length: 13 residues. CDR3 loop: CATEGPSYNEQFF. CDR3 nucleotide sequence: TGTGCCACCGAGGGCCCCTCCTACAATGAGCAGTTCTTC.

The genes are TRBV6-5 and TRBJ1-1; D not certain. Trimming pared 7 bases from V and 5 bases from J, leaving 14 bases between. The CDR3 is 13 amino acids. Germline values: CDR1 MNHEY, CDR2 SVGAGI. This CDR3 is CASMVHLRTEAFF. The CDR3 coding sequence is TGTGCCAGCATGGTGCACTTGAGGACTGAAGCTTTCTTT.

The CDR3 region has the DNA TGTGCCACCAGTGATACAGGGGGCGGTGAAAAACTGTTTTTT. Translated: CATSDTGGGEKLFF. The chain carries TRBV24-1 and TRBJ1-4, with 9 positions matching TRBD1. The CDR3 has 14 amino acids. Germline V gene data show CDR1 as KGHDR and CDR2 as SFDVKD. With V trimmed by 3 bases and J by 7 bases, 2 bases remained unmatched.

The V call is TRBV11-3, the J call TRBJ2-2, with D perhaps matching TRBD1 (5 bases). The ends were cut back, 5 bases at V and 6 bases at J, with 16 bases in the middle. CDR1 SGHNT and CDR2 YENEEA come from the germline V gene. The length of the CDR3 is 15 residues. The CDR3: CASSPTPGIAGELFF. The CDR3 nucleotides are TGTGCCAGCAGCCCGACCCCAGGGATTGCCGGGGAGCTGTTTTTT.

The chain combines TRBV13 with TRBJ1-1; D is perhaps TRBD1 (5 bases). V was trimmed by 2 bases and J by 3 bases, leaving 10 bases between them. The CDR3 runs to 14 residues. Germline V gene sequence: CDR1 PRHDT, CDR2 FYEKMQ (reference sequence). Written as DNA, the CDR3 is TGTGCCAGCAGCTTATGGGGAGGGGACACTGAAGCTTTCTTT. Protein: CASSLWGGDTEAFF.